These 9 T cell receptor beta chains were sequenced from one sample in a study of T cell repertoires in cytomegalovirus infection. Which antigens these TCRs recognize remains unknown. Each CDR3 protein gets one entry after TCRdb re-called the reads with MiXCR. This table holds nearly 70,000 distinct CDR3 sequences, 20% to 25% found once. The sample consisted of PBMCs, sequenced either directly or after in vitro stimulation (not recorded which). The receptors were sampled from a human donor in good health (CMV status not recorded). Some clones in this sample may be carry-over from other donors' samples.

The chain combines TRBV4-2 with TRBJ2-7, with D possibly TRBD1 on 6 matching bases. The V end lost 4 bases, the J end lost 2 bases, and 15 bases lay between the germline ends. There are 15 residues in the CDR3. Germline CDR1 reads LGHNA; CDR2 reads YNFKEQ. The chain's CDR3 is CASSPLGDTTYEQYF. In nucleotides, the CDR3 is TGTGCCAGCAGCCCTCTTGGGGACACCACCTACGAGCAGTACTTC.

This clonotype was recorded a few times. The V call is TRBV6-6, the J call TRBJ2-5, with D possibly being TRBD2 (5 bases). V lost 7 bases to trimming and J lost 5 bases, with 17 bases between them. The CDR3 runs to 14 residues. Per the germline V gene, CDR1 is MNHNY and CDR2 is SVGAGI (reference sequence). The CDR3 region is CASKRFSVEETQYF. As DNA, the CDR3 is TGTGCCAGCAAAAGGTTTAGCGTGGAGGAGACCCAGTACTTC.

The V call is TRBV28, the J call TRBJ2-7; no reliable D call. Trimming shortened V by 5 bases and J by 2 bases, and 13 bases separated the two germline ends. Germline V CDR1 and CDR2: MDHEN, SYDVKM. This CDR3 contains 14 residues. Here the CDR3 DNA reads TGTGCCAGCAGTACGGGCCTAGGGCCCTACGAGCAGTACTTC. Its translation is CASSTGLGPYEQYF.

Comment on this clonotype: The junction departs from germline at one end; a sequencing error may be responsible. The CDR3 sequence: CASGKETQYF. The CDR3 bases are TGTGCCAGCGGTAAAGAAACCCAGTACTTC. This sequence joins TRBV6-1 and TRBJ2-5; D ambiguous. The CDR3 spans 10 residues. In germline, CDR1 is MNHNS, CDR2 SASEGT.

This clonotype was detected many times. V usage is TRBV6-1 and J usage is TRBJ2-3; 9 bases agree with TRBD2. Germline values: CDR1 MNHNS, CDR2 SASEGT. The trim removed 5 bases at V and 4 bases at J, leaving 10 bases unmatched. This CDR3 region has 16 residues. The CDR3 nucleotides are TGTGCCAGCAGTTTATTGGTAGCGGGAGTACCAGATACGCAGTATTTT. Translated: CASSLLVAGVPDTQYF.

This clonotype was observed a handful of times. The rearrangement links TRBV12-3 or TRBV12-4 to TRBJ2-5; D may be TRBD1 (6 bases). The CDR3 has 14 amino acids. With 5 bases removed from V and 5 bases from J, the gap between germline ends came to 15 bases. The CDR3 protein is CASSRGGGSETQYF. CDR3 sequence (DNA): TGTGCCAGCAGTCGAGGGGGTGGGTCGGAGACCCAGTACTTC.

This clonotype was seen many times. This chain joins TRBV7-6 and TRBJ1-1; unclear D gene. Trimming shortened V by 1 base and J by 4 bases, and 10 bases separated the two germline ends. The length of the CDR3 is 14 residues. Germline assignment: CDR1 SGHVS and CDR2 FNYEAQ. DNA of the CDR3: TGTGCCAGCAGCTTAGGTCCGGGTTCCACTGAAGCTTTCTTT. Protein product: CASSLGPGSTEAFF.

V usage is TRBV19 and J usage is TRBJ2-2; 7 bases are a match to TRBD2. The V and J ends lost 8 bases and 1 base, in that order; junction bases with no gene match: 7. CDR1 and CDR2 from the germline V gene are LNHDA and SQIVND (reference sequence). This CDR3 contains 15 residues. The CDR3 DNA reads as TGTGCCAGTCGATGGGGGGGGGGGAACACCGGGGAGCTGTTTTTT. This encodes CASRWGGGNTGELFF.

In this sample, this clonotype turned up many times. The V gene is TRBV7-2, the J gene TRBJ2-3; 10 nucleotides match TRBD2. Germline-derived CDR1 and CDR2 are SGHTA and FQGNSA. This CDR3 is 16 amino acids long. V dropped 5 bases and J dropped 11; count of bases not matched to a gene: 16. CDR3 sequence reads: CASSTRTSGMGLGQYF. The CDR3 region has the DNA TGTGCCAGCAGCACTCGGACTAGCGGTATGGGGCTTGGGCAGTATTTT.